This T cell receptor (beta chain) comes out of a study of OX40 agonist ivuxolimab in advanced cancers. In the study overall: Patients undergoing dose escalation presented with hepatocellular carcinoma, melanoma, renal cell or head and neck cancer. The group had a mean age of 60 years, ranged from about 23 to 85, and was around 82% male. Study-wide points: In the 0.1 to 3.0 mg/kg range, CD4+ and CD8+ blood T cells had expanded clonally by week 6.

Concerning this clone: Its specificity is not known.

Some clones are missing from TCRdb's copy, which holds only in-frame ones; the method was immunoSEQ multiplex PCR. The sample includes over 85,000 clones, around 90% of them seen just once. V was cut by 10 bases and J by 4 bases, with 16 bases left in between. Germline-derived CDR1 and CDR2 are ENHRY and SYGVKD. The CDR3 contains 13 residues. The specimen comprised CD4+ or CD8+ T cells sorted from blood, sampled in a trial of the OX40 agonist ivuxolimab. This receptor was obtained from an adult with an advanced solid tumor such as melanoma, head and neck, liver or kidney cancer. The V and J genes are TRBV10-3 and TRBJ2-5, with D unclear. The CDR3 DNA is TGTGCCACCGGACCCAGAATTAGAGAGACCCAGTACTTC. Translation: CATGPRIRETQYF.